This T cell receptor (beta chain) came from a study of CD8+ T cells in alopecia areata. Study as a whole: Tofacitinib administration to treated patients was oral, at 5 to 10 mg twice daily.

Findings and limits, study-wide: The study found that many expanded lesional clones persisted in scalp and blood during tofacitinib.

This sample's treatment: oral pan-JAK inhibitor, 5-10 mg twice daily. A word on this clone: Its antigen is still unknown.

Following extraction, RNA underwent reverse transcription to cDNA, which served as the sequencing template. Repertoires were generated with immunoSEQ multiplex PCR, while TCRdb's copy carries only in-frame clones and drops some. This table has some 110,000 clones, roughly three fifths appearing once. From germline, CDR1 is MNHEY and CDR2 SMNVEV (reference sequence). The CDR3 is 15 amino acids. V lost 6 bases to trimming and J lost 3 bases; unmatched junction nucleotides: 8. This chain uses TRBV27 with TRBJ2-3; 8 bases match TRBD2. This TCR was sampled from a human donor with alopecia areata. Sequences were derived from CD8+ T cells sorted from blood, sampled at week 24, from a patient treated with tofacitinib. The CDR3 DNA is TGTGCCAGCAGCCCTGGAATAGCGGGGACAGATACGCAGTATTTT. Protein product: CASSPGIAGTDTQYF.